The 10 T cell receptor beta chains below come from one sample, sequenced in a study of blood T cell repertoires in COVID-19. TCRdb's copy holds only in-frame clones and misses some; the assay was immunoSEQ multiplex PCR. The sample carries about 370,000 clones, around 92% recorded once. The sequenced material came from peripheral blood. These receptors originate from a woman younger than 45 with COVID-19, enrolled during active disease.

CDR3 DNA sequence: TGCGCCAGCAGCTTGGGGGCTAGCGGGAGCCCAAAACCCACAGATACGCAGTATTTT. This encodes CASSLGASGSPKPTDTQYF. V gene TRBV5-1 combines with J gene TRBJ2-3; 10 nucleotides align to TRBD2. The germline V gene has CDR1 SGHRS and CDR2 YFSETQ. V lost 0 bases and J lost 2; bases outside the gene matches: 12. CDR3 length: 19 residues.

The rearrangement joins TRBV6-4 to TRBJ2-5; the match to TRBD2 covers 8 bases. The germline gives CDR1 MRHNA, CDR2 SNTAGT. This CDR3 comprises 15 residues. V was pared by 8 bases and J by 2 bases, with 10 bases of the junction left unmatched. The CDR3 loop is CASLSRGGEQETQYF. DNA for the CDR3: TGTGCCAGCCTATCCCGGGGGGGTGAGCAAGAGACCCAGTACTTC.

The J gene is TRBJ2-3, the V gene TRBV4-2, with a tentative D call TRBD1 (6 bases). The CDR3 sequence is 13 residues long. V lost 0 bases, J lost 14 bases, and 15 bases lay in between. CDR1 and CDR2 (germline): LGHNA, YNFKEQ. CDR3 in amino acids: CASSQEGAPGPYF. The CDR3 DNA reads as TGTGCCAGCAGCCAAGAGGGGGCTCCTGGGCCGTATTTT.

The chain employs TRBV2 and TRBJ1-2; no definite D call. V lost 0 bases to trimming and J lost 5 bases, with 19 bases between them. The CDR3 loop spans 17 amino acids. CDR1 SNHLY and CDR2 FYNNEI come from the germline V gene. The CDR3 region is CASSEALASEAQYGYTF. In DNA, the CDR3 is TGTGCCAGCAGTGAAGCGCTTGCCAGCGAAGCTCAATATGGCTACACCTTC.

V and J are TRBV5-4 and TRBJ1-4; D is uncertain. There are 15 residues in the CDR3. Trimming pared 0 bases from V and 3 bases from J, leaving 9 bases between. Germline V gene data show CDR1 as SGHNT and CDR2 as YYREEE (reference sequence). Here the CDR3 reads CASSLDPGANEKLFF. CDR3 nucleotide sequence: TGTGCCAGCAGCTTGGACCCCGGGGCTAATGAAAAACTGTTTTTT.

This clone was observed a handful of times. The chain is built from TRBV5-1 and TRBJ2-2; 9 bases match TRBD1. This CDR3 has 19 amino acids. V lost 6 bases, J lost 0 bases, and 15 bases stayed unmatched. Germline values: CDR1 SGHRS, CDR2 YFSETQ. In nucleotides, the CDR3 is TGCGCCAGCACCGAAACGGGACAGGGCGTTATCGCGAACACCGGGGAGCTGTTTTTT. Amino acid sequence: CASTETGQGVIANTGELFF.

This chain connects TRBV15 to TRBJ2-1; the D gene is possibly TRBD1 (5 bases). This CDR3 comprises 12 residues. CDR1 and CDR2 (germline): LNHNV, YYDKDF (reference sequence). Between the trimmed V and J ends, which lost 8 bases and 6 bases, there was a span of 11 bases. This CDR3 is CATSRVGNEQFF. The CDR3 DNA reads TGTGCCACCTCCAGGGTCGGCAATGAGCAGTTCTTC.

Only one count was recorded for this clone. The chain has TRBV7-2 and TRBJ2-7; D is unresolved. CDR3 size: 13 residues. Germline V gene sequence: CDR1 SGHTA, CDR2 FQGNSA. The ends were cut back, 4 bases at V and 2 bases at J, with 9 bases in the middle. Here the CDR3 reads CASSSEFAYEQYV. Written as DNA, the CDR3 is TGTGCCAGCAGCTCGGAGTTTGCCTACGAGCAGTACGTC.

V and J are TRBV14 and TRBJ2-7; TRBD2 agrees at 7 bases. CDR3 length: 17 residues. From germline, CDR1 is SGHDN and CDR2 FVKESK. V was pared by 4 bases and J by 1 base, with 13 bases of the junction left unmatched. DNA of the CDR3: TGTGCCAGCAGCCGTCATTGGGGGGGGGACCGATCCTACGAGCAGTACGTC. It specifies CASSRHWGGDRSYEQYV.

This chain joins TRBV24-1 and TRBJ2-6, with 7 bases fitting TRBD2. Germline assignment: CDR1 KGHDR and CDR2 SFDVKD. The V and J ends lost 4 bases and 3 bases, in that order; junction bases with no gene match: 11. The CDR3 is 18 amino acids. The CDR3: CATSDDPWGGDGANVLTF. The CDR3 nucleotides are TGTGCCACCAGTGACGATCCCTGGGGGGGAGATGGGGCCAACGTCCTGACTTTC.